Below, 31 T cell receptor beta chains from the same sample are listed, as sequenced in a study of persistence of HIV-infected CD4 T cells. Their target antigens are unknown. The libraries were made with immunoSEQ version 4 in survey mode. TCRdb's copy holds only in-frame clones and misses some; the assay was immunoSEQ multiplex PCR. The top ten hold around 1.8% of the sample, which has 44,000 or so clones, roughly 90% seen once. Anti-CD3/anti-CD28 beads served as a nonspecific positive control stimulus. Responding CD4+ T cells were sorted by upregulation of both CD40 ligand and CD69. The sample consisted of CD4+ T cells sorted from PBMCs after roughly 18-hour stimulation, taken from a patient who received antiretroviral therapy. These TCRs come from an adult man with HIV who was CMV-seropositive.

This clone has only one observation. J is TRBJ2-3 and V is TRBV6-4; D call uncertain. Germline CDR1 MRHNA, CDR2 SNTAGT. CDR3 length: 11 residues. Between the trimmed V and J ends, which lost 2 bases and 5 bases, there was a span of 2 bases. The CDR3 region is CASSDRDTQYF. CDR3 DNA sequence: TGTGCCAGCAGTGACAGAGATACGCAGTATTTT.

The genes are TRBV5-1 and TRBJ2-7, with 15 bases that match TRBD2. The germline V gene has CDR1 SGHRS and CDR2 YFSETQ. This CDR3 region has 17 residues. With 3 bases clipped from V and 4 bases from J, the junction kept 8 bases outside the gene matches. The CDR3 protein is CASSSWTSGGASYEQYF. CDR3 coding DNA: TGCGCCAGCAGCTCTTGGACTAGCGGGGGGGCAAGTTACGAGCAGTACTTC.

The CDR3 nucleotides read TGCGCCAGCAGCTTGGGTAGCTCCTATAATTCACCCCTCCACTTT. It specifies CASSLGSSYNSPLHF. The chain uses TRBV5-1 and TRBJ1-6; no reliable D call. The germline V gene encodes CDR1 SGHRS and CDR2 YFSETQ. V lost 0 bases to trimming and J lost 0 bases, with 4 bases between them. The CDR3 sequence is 15 residues long.

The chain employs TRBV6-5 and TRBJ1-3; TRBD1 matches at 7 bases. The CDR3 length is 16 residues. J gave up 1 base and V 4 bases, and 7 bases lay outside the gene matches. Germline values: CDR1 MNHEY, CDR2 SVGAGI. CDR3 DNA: TGTGCCAGCAGTTTCAGACAGGGCGGTTCTGGAAACACCATATATTTT. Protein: CASSFRQGGSGNTIYF.

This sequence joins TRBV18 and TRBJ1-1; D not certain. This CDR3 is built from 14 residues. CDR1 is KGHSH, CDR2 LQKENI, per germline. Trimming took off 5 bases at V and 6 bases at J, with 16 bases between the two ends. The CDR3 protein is CASSTSRDTPEAFF. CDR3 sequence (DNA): TGTGCCAGCTCAACGTCACGAGATACCCCTGAAGCTTTCTTT.

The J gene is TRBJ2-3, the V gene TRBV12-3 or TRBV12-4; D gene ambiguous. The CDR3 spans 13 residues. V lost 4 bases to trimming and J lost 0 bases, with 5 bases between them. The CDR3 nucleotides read TGTGCCAGCAGTTACGGGAGCACAGATACGCAGTATTTT. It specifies CASSYGSTDTQYF.

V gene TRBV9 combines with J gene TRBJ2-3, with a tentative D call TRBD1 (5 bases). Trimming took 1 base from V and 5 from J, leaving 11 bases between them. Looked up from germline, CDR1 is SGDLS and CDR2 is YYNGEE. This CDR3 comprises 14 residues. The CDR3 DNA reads TGTGCCAGCAGCGTACGTGGGGCCGGAGATACGCAGTATTTT. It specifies CASSVRGAGDTQYF. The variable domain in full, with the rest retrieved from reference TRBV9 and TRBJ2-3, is DSGVTQTPKHLITATGQRVTLRCSPRSGDLSVYWYQQSLDQGLQFLIQYYNGEERAKGNILERFSAQQFPDLHSELNLSSLELGDSALYFCASSVRGAGDTQYFGPGTRLTVL.

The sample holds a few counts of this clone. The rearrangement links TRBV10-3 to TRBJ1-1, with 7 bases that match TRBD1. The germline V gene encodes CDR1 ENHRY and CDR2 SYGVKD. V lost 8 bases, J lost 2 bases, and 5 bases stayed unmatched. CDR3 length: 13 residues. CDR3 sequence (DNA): TGTGCCATCCGACAGGGTCCAAACACTGAAGCTTTCTTT. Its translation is CAIRQGPNTEAFF.

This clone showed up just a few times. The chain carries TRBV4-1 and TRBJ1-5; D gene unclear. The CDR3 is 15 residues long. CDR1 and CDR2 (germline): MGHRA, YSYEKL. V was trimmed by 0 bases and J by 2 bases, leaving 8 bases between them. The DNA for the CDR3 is TGCGCCAGCAGCCAAGAAGCGGGAGGCAATCAGCCCCAGCATTTT. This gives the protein CASSQEAGGNQPQHF.

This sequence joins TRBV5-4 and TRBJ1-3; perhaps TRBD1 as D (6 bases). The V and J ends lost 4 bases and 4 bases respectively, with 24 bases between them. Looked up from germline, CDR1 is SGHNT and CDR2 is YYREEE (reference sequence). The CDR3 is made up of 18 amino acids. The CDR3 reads CASSAGGRALTAGNTIYF. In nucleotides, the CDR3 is TGTGCCAGCAGCGCCGGGGGCAGGGCCTTAACGGCCGGAAACACCATATATTTT.

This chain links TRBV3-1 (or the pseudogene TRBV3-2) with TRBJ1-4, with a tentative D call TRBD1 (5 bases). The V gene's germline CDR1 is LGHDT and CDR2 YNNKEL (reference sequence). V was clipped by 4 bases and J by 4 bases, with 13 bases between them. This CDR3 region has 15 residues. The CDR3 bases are TGTGCCAGCAGCCTGCCGGGACTTAGTAATGAAAAACTGTTTTTT. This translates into CASSLPGLSNEKLFF.

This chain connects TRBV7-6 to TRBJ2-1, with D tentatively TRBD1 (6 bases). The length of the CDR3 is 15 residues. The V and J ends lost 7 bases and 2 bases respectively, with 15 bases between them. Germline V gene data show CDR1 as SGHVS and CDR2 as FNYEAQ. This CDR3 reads CASTNTGRAYNEQFF. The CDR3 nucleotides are TGTGCCAGCACCAATACAGGGAGAGCCTACAATGAGCAGTTCTTC. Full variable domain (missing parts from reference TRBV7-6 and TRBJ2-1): GAGVSQSPRYKVTKRGQDVALRCDPISGHVSLYWYRQALGQGPEFLTYFNYEAQQDKSGLPNDRFSAERPEGSISTLTIQRTEQRDSAMYRCASTNTGRAYNEQFFGPGTRLTVL.

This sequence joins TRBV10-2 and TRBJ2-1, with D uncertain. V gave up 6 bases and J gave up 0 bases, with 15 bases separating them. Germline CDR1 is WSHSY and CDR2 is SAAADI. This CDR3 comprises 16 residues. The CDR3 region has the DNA TGCGCCAGCAGGTCTGAGAGGACGAACTCCTACAATGAGCAGTTCTTC. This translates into CASRSERTNSYNEQFF.

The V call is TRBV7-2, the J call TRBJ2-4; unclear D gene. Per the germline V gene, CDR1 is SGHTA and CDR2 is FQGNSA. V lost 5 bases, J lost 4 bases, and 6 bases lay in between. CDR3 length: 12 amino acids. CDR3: CASSLNKNIQYF. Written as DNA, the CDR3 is TGTGCCAGCAGCCTCAATAAAAACATTCAGTACTTC.

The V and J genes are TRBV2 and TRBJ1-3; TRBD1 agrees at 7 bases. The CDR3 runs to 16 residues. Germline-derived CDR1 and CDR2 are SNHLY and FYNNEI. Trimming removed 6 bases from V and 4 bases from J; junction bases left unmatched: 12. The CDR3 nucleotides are TGTGCCAGCAGAGGAGGGGGCGGAAGAACCGGAAACACCATATATTTT. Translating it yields CASRGGGGRTGNTIYF.

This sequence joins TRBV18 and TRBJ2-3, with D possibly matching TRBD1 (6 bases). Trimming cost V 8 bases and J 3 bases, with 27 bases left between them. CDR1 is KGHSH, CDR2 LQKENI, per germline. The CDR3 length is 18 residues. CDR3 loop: CASTGDRDKGVGTDTQYF. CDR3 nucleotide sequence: TGTGCCAGCACAGGAGACCGGGACAAGGGGGTCGGTACAGATACGCAGTATTTT.

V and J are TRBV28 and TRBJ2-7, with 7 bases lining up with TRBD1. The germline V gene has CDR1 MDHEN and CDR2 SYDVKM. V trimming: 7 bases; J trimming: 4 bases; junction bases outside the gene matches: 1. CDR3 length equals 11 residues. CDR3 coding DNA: TGTGCCAGCAAGGACAGGTACGAGCAGTACTTC. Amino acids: CASKDRYEQYF.

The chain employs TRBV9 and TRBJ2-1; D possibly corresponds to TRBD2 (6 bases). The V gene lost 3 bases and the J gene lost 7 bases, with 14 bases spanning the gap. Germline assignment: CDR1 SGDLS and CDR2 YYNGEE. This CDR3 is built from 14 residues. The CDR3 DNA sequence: TGTGCCAGCAGCGCCCGACGGGGGTTGAATGAGCAGTTCTTC. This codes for CASSARRGLNEQFF.

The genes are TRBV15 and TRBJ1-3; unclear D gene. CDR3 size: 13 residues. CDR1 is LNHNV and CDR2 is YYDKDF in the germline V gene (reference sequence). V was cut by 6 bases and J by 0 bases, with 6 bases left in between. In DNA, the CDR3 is TGTGCCACCAGTTCCACCTCTGGAAACACCATATATTTT. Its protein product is CATSSTSGNTIYF.

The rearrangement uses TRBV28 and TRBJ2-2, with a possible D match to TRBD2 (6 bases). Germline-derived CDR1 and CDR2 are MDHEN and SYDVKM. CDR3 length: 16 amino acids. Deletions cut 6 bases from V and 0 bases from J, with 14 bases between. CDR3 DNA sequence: TGTGCCAGCAGGGGCCGGGACTCCACGAACACCGGGGAGCTGTTTTTT. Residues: CASRGRDSTNTGELFF.

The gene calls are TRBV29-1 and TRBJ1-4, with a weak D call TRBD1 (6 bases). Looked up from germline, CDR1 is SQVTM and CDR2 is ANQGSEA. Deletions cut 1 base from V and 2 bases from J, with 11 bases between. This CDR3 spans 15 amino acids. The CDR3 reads CSVEGGRDTNEKLFF. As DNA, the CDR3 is TGCAGCGTTGAAGGGGGGCGAGATACTAATGAAAAACTGTTTTTT.

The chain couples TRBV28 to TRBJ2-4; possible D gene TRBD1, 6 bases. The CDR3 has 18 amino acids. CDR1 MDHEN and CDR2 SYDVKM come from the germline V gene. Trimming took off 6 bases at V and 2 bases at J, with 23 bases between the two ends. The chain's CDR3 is CASSNGQSGVGPKNIQYF. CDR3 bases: TGTGCCAGCAGCAACGGACAGTCAGGAGTGGGTCCCAAAAACATTCAGTACTTC.

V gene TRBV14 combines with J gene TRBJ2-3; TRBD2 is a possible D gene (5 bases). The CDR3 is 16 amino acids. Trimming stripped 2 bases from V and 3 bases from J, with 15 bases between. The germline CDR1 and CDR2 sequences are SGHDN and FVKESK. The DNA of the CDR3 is TGTGCCAGCAGCCAAATAAAACCGGGATTTACAGATACGCAGTATTTT. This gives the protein CASSQIKPGFTDTQYF.

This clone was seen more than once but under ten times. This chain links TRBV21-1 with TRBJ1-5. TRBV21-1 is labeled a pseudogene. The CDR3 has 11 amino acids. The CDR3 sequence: CASSKRQPQHF. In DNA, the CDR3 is TGTGCCAGCAGCAAACGACAGCCCCAGCATTTT.

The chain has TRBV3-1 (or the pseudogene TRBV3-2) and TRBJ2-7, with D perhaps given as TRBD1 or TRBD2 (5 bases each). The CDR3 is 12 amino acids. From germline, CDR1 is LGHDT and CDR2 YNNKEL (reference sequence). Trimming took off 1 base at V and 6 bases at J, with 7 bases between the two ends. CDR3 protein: CASSQGGVEQYF. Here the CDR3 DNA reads TGTGCCAGCAGCCAAGGAGGGGTCGAGCAGTACTTC.

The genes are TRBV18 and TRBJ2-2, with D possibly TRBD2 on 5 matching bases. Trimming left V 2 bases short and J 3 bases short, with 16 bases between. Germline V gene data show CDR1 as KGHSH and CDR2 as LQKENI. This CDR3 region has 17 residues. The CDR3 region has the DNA TGTGCCAGCTCACCATCTCAACCCCCGGGGTACACCGGGGAGCTGTTTTTT. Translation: CASSPSQPPGYTGELFF.

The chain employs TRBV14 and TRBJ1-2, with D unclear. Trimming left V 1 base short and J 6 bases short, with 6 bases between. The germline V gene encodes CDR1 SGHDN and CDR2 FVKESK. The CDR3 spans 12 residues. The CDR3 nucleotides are TGTGCCAGCAGCCAAGCAGTTAATGGCTACACCTTC. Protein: CASSQAVNGYTF.

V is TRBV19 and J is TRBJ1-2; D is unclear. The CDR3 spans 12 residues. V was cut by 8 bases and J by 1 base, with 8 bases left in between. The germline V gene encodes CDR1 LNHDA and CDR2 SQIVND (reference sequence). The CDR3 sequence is CASGGDNYGYTF. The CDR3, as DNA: TGTGCCAGTGGTGGCGATAACTATGGCTACACCTTC.

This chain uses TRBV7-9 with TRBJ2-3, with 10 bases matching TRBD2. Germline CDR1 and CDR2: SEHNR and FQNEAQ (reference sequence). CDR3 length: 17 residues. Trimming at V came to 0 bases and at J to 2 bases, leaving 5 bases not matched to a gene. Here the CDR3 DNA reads TGTGCCAGCAGCTTAGCGGGAGCGGGGGGGACCACAGATACGCAGTATTTT. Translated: CASSLAGAGGTTDTQYF.

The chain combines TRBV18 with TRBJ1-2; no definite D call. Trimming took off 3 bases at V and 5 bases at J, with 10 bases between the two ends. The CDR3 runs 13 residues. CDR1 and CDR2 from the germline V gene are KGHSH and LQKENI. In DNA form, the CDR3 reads TGTGCCAGCTCACCGGACGGGAGGTATGGCTACACCTTC. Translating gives CASSPDGRYGYTF.

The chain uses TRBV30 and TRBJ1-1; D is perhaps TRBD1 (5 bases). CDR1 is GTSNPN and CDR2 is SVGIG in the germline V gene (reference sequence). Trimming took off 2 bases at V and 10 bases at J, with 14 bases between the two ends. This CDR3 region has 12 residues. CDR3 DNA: TGTGCCTGGAGTCGGAGCCGGGACGGAGCTTTCTTT. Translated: CAWSRSRDGAFF.